The following is a T cell receptor (beta chain) sequence with its context. Its antigen is unknown. This sample stems from a study of T cell responses to AZD1222 COVID-19 vaccine. Study-wide findings and caveats: Regions 160-218 and 743-854 dominated among vaccine-associated CD4 TCRs spanning spike.

CDR1 MNHEY and CDR2 SMNVEV come from the germline V gene (reference sequence). V dropped 6 bases and J dropped 6 bases, with 14 bases sitting between them. The CDR3 has 13 amino acids. TCRdb's table, derived via immunoSEQ multiplex PCR, lists solely in-frame clones and lacks some. The sample consists of around 120,000 clones, about 92% of them appearing once. Sequenced here: peripheral blood, sampled 28 days after the second AZD1222 dose. The J gene is TRBJ1-2, the V gene TRBV27, with D unresolved. The sequence was collected from an adult who received the AZD1222 COVID-19 vaccine. This CDR3 is CASSPGPGNGYTF. The CDR3 DNA reads as TGTGCCAGCAGCCCAGGCCCTGGCAATGGCTACACCTTC.